This paragraph covers one T cell receptor beta chain sequence. Its specificity is unknown. Cultured CD4+ T cell DNA underwent sequencing with the Oncomine TCR Beta short-read assay. TCRdb re-derived calls from the PCR reads in MiXCR, one entry per CDR3 protein. Of 20,000 to 25,000 distinct CDR3 sequences listed, around two fifths are singletons. Trimming left V 7 bases short and J 4 bases short, with 13 bases between. The V gene's germline CDR1 is MNHEY and CDR2 SMNVEV (reference sequence). The CDR3 consists of 14 residues. The record originates from a study of vaccination and CD4 T cells after COVID-19. Study in general: From HCoV-229E, HCoV-OC43, HCoV-NL63 and SARS-CoV-2, overlapping spike peptides were used to stimulate the cells.

Time point meaning: late sampling 161 to 241 days after vaccination in three convalescent patients. Treatment in this sample: approximately 10-day PBMC culture with coronavirus spike peptide pools or control peptides (ViraFEST assay). Study observations and caveats: Although the median of SARS-CoV-2-reactive clonotypes rose from around 19 to 38, the change was not significant.

Sample: CD4+ T cells from blood, cultured in vitro, taken about 7 months after SARS-CoV-2 vaccination. The chain employs TRBV27 and TRBJ2-2; weak D call: TRBD2 (5 bases). The receptor's source is a human donor who had recovered from COVID-19. CDR3 protein: CASKTRGTTGELFF. In DNA form, the CDR3 reads TGTGCCAGCAAGACCCGGGGAACCACCGGGGAGCTGTTTTTT.